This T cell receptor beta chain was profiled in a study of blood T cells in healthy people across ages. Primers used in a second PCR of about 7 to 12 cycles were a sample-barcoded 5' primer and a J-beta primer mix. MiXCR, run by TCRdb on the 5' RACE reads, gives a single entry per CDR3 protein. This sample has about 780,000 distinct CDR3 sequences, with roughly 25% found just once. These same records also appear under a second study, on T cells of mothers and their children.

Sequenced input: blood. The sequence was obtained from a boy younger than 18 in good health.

This CDR3 is CASSQTGQAWYEQYF. CDR3 DNA: TGTGCCAGCAGCCAAACGGGACAGGCCTGGTACGAGCAGTACTTC. J is TRBJ2-7 and V is TRBV11-2; 8 bases map to TRBD1. CDR3 length: 15 amino acids. CDR1 SGHAT and CDR2 FQNNGV come from the germline V gene. After removal of 5 bases from V and 4 bases from J, the junction contained 10 bases not matched to a gene.